There are a few counts of the clone carrying this T cell receptor beta chain. Looked up from germline, CDR1 is SEHNR and CDR2 is FQNEAQ (reference sequence). This CDR3 has 17 amino acids. V gave up 1 base and J gave up 3 bases, with 15 bases separating them. The data were taken from a study of T-cell memory formation after mild COVID-19. Study background: Across donors, TCR clusters were largely donor specific.

TCRdb recomputed calls from the 5' RACE reads with MiXCR, one row per CDR3 protein. The sample yields over 120,000 distinct CDR3 sequences, under 7% seen once. The clonotype was recovered from an adult woman who had mild COVID-19 (a few samples of this study predate the infection). Cell type and time point are not known. V usage is TRBV7-9 and J usage is TRBJ2-2, with a tentative D call TRBD2 (5 bases). Sequenced: PBMCs or a T cell subset sorted from them (not recorded which). The CDR3 DNA follows: TGTGCCAGCAGCTTAGTCTTCCCGGACTTCGACACCGGGGAGCTGTTTTTT. It is translated as CASSLVFPDFDTGELFF. The full variable domain, with the rest looked up from reference TRBV7-9 and TRBJ2-2, is DTGVSQNPRHKITKRGQNVTFRCDPISEHNRLYWYRQTLGQGPEFLTYFQNEAQLEKSRLLSDRFSAERPKGSFSTLEIQRTEQGDSAMYLCASSLVFPDFDTGELFFGEGSRLTVL.